The 11 T cell receptor beta chains below were found in one sample sequenced in a study of regulatory T cells in long-lasting Graves disease. CDR3 regions were amplified by Arm-PCR using iRepertoire HTBI primers to build TCR beta libraries. TCRdb re-derived calls from the multiplex PCR reads in MiXCR, one entry per CDR3 protein. This sample has 420,000 or so distinct CDR3 sequences, with about 17% found just once. The time point: newly diagnosed GD, antithyroid drugs for less than 3 months. The authors made the TCR library using RNA they extracted from PBMCs. This sample was also put to use in a study of T cells in Graves' hyperthyroidism and ophthalmopathy.

Sequencing was performed on peripheral blood mononuclear cells (PBMCs), taken at new diagnosis, from a patient treated with antithyroid drugs. The receptors shown here come from a woman between 18 and 29 years old with Graves disease.

The chain joins TRBV7-9 to TRBJ1-1; D is uncertain. There are 15 residues in the CDR3. V was shortened by 2 bases and J by 6 bases, with 16 bases between the two germline ends. In germline, CDR1 is SEHNR, CDR2 FQNEAQ (reference sequence). As DNA, the CDR3 is TGTGCCAGCAGCTTATTGTCTGAGGGCGGTCCTGAAGCTTTCTTT. It is translated as CASSLLSEGGPEAFF.

This clonotype was seen ten or more times. The chain uses TRBV7-2 and TRBJ2-7, with TRBD1 identical over 12 bases. Germline values: CDR1 SGHTA, CDR2 FQGNSA. CDR3 size: 17 residues. V shed 0 bases, J shed 6 bases, and the junction held 9 bases outside the gene matches. CDR3 sequence: CASSLATAGTGGVEQYF. CDR3 nucleotides: TGTGCCAGCAGCTTAGCAACTGCCGGGACAGGGGGCGTCGAGCAGTACTTC.

The V and J genes are TRBV20-1 and TRBJ2-4; TRBD2 might be the D (6 bases). The CDR3 extends over 14 amino acids. V was clipped by 5 bases and J by 0 bases, with 11 bases between them. Germline values: CDR1 DFQATT, CDR2 SNEGSKA (reference sequence). The CDR3 reads CSAAQGGAKNIQYF. In DNA form, the CDR3 reads TGCAGTGCTGCCCAGGGAGGAGCCAAAAACATTCAGTACTTC.

The table lists this clonotype with many counts. This chain connects TRBV6-1 to TRBJ2-7, with D uncertain. The CDR3 is 16 residues long. V was cut by 6 bases and J by 2 bases, with 20 bases left in between. Germline CDR1 and CDR2: MNHNS and SASEGT. The CDR3 bases are TGTGCCAGCAGCTTAACTCCCGCGGCCCACCCCTACGAGCAGTACTTC. Translation: CASSLTPAAHPYEQYF.

This clonotype was counted ten times or more. This chain links TRBV20-1 with TRBJ2-3, with D unresolved. The CDR3 spans 10 residues. Trimming stripped 3 bases from V and 2 bases from J, with 0 bases between. Germline V CDR1 and CDR2: DFQATT, SNEGSKA (reference sequence). CDR3 in DNA: TGCAGTGCTAGCACAGATACGCAGTATTTT. This encodes CSASTDTQYF.

This clonotype was detected many times. In DNA form, the CDR3 reads TGTGCCAGCAGTCTCGCTGGACTAGCGGGAGGTACGCAGTATTTT. Protein product: CASSLAGLAGGTQYF. The V call is TRBV12-3 or TRBV12-4, the J call TRBJ2-3; 14 nucleotides align to TRBD2. The V and J ends lost 5 bases and 8 bases, in that order; junction bases with no gene match: 6. The CDR3 covers 15 residues.

This clonotype has ten or more counts. The chain couples TRBV6-1 to TRBJ1-1, with D possibly being TRBD1 (5 bases). Germline V lookup: CDR1 MNHNS, CDR2 SASEGT. The length of the CDR3 is 16 residues. Trimming shortened V by 1 base and J by 1 base, and 13 bases separated the two germline ends. The DNA for the CDR3 is TGTGCCAGCAGTGAAGAAGCGGGGCGCGGGAACACTGAAGCTTTCTTT. It translates to CASSEEAGRGNTEAFF.

This clonotype was found many times. The CDR3 nucleotides are TGTGCCAGCAGTTTCACGGGAATCCCCTTAGGGGAGACCCAGTACTTC. Translated: CASSFTGIPLGETQYF. The chain combines TRBV27 with TRBJ2-5, with D perhaps matching TRBD2 (5 bases). This CDR3 contains 16 residues. V was pared by 3 bases and J by 5 bases, with 19 bases between. The germline gives CDR1 MNHEY, CDR2 SMNVEV (reference sequence).

In regard to this clonotype: Given a far larger clone just one base away, this is likely a sequencing read error. The rearrangement joins TRBV5-8 to TRBJ2-7; 8 bases map to TRBD2. CDR1 and CDR2 (germline): SGHTS, YDEGEE. The CDR3 length is 16 residues. After removal of 0 bases from V and 7 bases from J, the junction contained 12 bases not matched to a gene. The CDR3 spells CASSLAGLVGHNEQYF. CDR3 nucleotides: TGTGCCAGCAGCTTGGCGGGACTAGTGGGTCACAATGAGCAGTACTTC. Variable domain in full (rest from reference TRBV5-8 and TRBJ2-7): EAGVTQSPTHLIKTRGQQATLRCSPISGHTSVYWYQQALGLGLQFLLWYDEGEERNRGNFPPRFSGRQFPNYSSELNVNALELEDSALYLCASSLAGLVGHNEQYFGPGTRLTVT.

The rearrangement joins TRBV4-1 to TRBJ2-3; 7 nucleotides agree with TRBD2. The J segment lost 6 bases and the V segment lost 3 bases, leaving 6 bases of the junction unmatched. The CDR3 is made up of 14 amino acids. Germline CDR1 is MGHRA and CDR2 is YSYEKL. CDR3 in amino acids: CASSHRRGVDTQYF. Written as DNA, the CDR3 is TGCGCCAGCAGCCATCGCCGGGGGGTTGATACGCAGTATTTT.

This clonotype was counted many times. The chain is built from TRBV28 and TRBJ1-1, with D possibly being TRBD1 (5 bases). Germline CDR1 reads MDHEN; CDR2 reads SYDVKM. V lost 5 bases and J 13 bases, leaving 20 bases between the germline ends. The CDR3 extends over 13 amino acids. CDR3 in amino acids: CASSPGQWGIDFF. The CDR3 coding sequence is TGTGCCAGCAGTCCAGGCCAATGGGGGATAGATTTCTTT.